The entry below gives a single T cell receptor (beta chain) sequence along with its context. Germline CDR1 is SGHRS and CDR2 is YFSETQ. The V segment lost 1 base and the J segment 1 base; nucleotides outside the gene matches: 4. There are 15 residues in the CDR3. Per the original data handling: Using reference gene primer amplification, nucleated cell counts were estimated. The repertoire was sequenced with immunoSEQ multiplex PCR; TCRdb's copy has only in-frame clones and lacks some. D and trimming were read from the DNA, whereas the V and J calls and clone size are those reported in that table. Among some 160,000 clones listed, 65% to 85% were seen once. This record belongs to a study of blood T cell repertoires in COVID-19. Background on the study: Acute and convalescent COVID-19 specimens originated in the United States, Italy and Spain.

The sequencing sample was made of peripheral blood. The receptor was derived from a woman at least 80 years old with acute or convalescent COVID-19. The chain uses TRBV5-1 and TRBJ1-1; 7 bases map to TRBD1. CDR3 nucleotides: TGCGCCAGCAGCTTGCGGGGACAGACGAACACTGAAGCTTTCTTT. Protein: CASSLRGQTNTEAFF.